The 14 T cell receptor beta chains below come from one sample, sequenced in a study of response to subunit inactivated influenza vaccine. One entry per CDR3 protein results from TCRdb running MiXCR on the RT-PCR reads. This sample has 400,000 to 550,000 distinct CDR3 sequences, with roughly 25% found just once. The material sequenced was CD4+ T cells sorted from PBMCs, taken more than 4 days after vaccination. These receptors came from a man aged 50-59 years who received an inactivated influenza vaccine.

The chain employs TRBV12-3 or TRBV12-4 and TRBJ1-5; possibly TRBD1 for D (6 bases). The CDR3 consists of 15 residues. Trimming took off 5 bases at V and 0 bases at J, with 11 bases between the two ends. CDR3 amino acids: CASSPTGRSNQPQHF. CDR3 in DNA: TGTGCCAGCAGTCCAACAGGGCGTAGCAATCAGCCCCAGCATTTT.

This clonotype appeared a few times. The chain combines TRBV20-1 with TRBJ2-2; 8 bases are a match to TRBD2. V dropped 3 bases and J dropped 5; count of bases not matched to a gene: 11. Germline V lookup: CDR1 DFQATT, CDR2 SNEGSKA (reference sequence). The CDR3 covers 16 residues. CDR3 DNA sequence: TGCAGTGCTAGTTCCCCGGGACTAGAGCTAACCGGGGAGCTGTTTTTT. Translated, it gives CSASSPGLELTGELFF.

A single count supports this clonotype. The CDR3 region has the DNA TGCGCCAGCAGCTTGGTGCCGGGGGGGAATGAGCAGTTCTTC. It yields the protein CASSLVPGGNEQFF. This sequence joins TRBV5-1 and TRBJ2-1, with 8 bases matching TRBD2. Germline V gene lookup returns CDR1 SGHRS and CDR2 YFSETQ. This CDR3 contains 14 residues. J was trimmed by 7 bases and V by 0 bases; bases with no gene match: 3.

The sample holds a few counts of this clonotype. J is TRBJ2-1 and V is TRBV4-3; 11 bases align to TRBD2. With 4 bases clipped from V and 6 bases from J, the junction kept 5 bases outside the gene matches. CDR1 is LGHNA, CDR2 YSLEER, per germline. The CDR3 runs 15 residues. CDR3 sequence (DNA): TGCGCCAGCAGCCTCCTAGCGGGGGGAGTCAATGAGCAGTTCTTC. This sequence encodes CASSLLAGGVNEQFF.

This clonotype was seen a handful of times. This chain links TRBV11-2 with TRBJ2-1, with TRBD1 as a possible D gene (6 bases). This CDR3 spans 15 amino acids. Germline assignment: CDR1 SGHAT and CDR2 FQNNGV. V was pared by 2 bases and J by 4 bases, with 12 bases between. The chain's CDR3 is CASSLSVTGYNEQFF. The CDR3 DNA sequence: TGTGCCAGCAGCTTAAGTGTTACAGGGTACAATGAGCAGTTCTTC.

This clonotype showed up just a few times. The chain carries TRBV27 and TRBJ2-1; 7 bases map to TRBD2. Germline V gene lookup returns CDR1 MNHEY and CDR2 SMNVEV (reference sequence). Trimming took 3 bases from V and 6 from J; bases not matched to a gene: 5. The CDR3 is 14 residues long. The CDR3 reads CASSFYSGTNEQFF. The CDR3 bases are TGTGCCAGCAGTTTCTACAGCGGGACCAATGAGCAGTTCTTC.

The CDR3: CSASRKGAIYEQYF. The CDR3 DNA sequence: TGCAGTGCTAGCCGTAAGGGGGCTATCTACGAGCAGTACTTC. The chain is built from TRBV20-1 and TRBJ2-7; TRBD1 matches at 7 bases. V lost 3 bases to trimming and J lost 3 bases; unmatched junction nucleotides: 8. CDR1 is DFQATT and CDR2 is SNEGSKA in the germline V gene (reference sequence). This CDR3 has 14 residues.

The gene calls are TRBV12-3 or TRBV12-4 and TRBJ2-1; possible D gene TRBD2, 8 bases. The CDR3 consists of 16 residues. V shed 7 bases and J shed 3 bases, with 19 bases lying between them. CDR3 loop: CASIYGGGQFYNEQFF. The CDR3 nucleotides are TGTGCCAGCATTTACGGGGGGGGACAGTTCTACAATGAGCAGTTCTTC.

This clonotype was observed a handful of times. The chain has TRBV5-6 and TRBJ2-5, with no clear D. The CDR3 loop spans 14 amino acids. Germline CDR1 SGHDT, CDR2 YYEEEE. Trimming stripped 6 bases from V and 5 bases from J, with 17 bases between. The DNA of the CDR3 is TGTGCCAGCACCCTTTTCTTAACTGGGGAGACCCAGTACTTC. Translated: CASTLFLTGETQYF.

This clonotype was detected a few times. The J gene is TRBJ2-7, the V gene TRBV20-1, with TRBD1 identical over 7 bases. The V gene end was trimmed by 6 bases and the J gene end by 2 bases; junction bases not matched to a gene: 7. The CDR3 totals 13 residues. The germline V gene has CDR1 DFQATT and CDR2 SNEGSKA (reference sequence). The CDR3 sequence is CSAEWQGAYEQYF. For the CDR3, the DNA is TGCAGTGCAGAGTGGCAGGGGGCCTACGAGCAGTACTTC.

The chain combines TRBV5-1 with TRBJ1-5; D might be TRBD1 (6 bases). The V and J ends lost 4 bases and 3 bases respectively, with 17 bases between them. The length of the CDR3 is 16 residues. CDR1 is SGHRS, CDR2 YFSETQ, per germline. The CDR3: CASSADSDRSNQPQHF. The CDR3, as DNA: TGCGCCAGCAGCGCGGACTCGGACAGATCCAATCAGCCCCAGCATTTT. Using reference TRBV5-1 and TRBJ1-5 for the parts outside the CDR3, the full variable domain is KAGVTQTPRYLIKTRGQQVTLSCSPISGHRSVSWYQQTPGQGLQFLFEYFSETQRNKGNFPGRFSGRQFSNSRSEMNVSTLELGDSALYLCASSADSDRSNQPQHFGDGTRLSIL.

This clonotype showed up many times. J is TRBJ1-2 and V is TRBV25-1; D gene uncertain. This CDR3 region has 14 residues. Looked up from germline, CDR1 is MGHDK and CDR2 is SYGVNS. Trimming cost V 1 base and J 4 bases, with 10 bases left between them. CDR3 residues: CASSELGGTYGYTF. CDR3 DNA sequence: TGTGCCAGCAGTGAATTGGGCGGAACCTATGGCTACACCTTC.

The sample holds many counts of this clonotype. The V call is TRBV4-2, the J call TRBJ2-1, with D possibly matching TRBD1 (5 bases). The germline gives CDR1 LGHNA, CDR2 YNFKEQ. The CDR3 consists of 14 residues. The ends were cut back, 2 bases at V and 4 bases at J, with 9 bases in the middle. The CDR3: CASSQNRQYNEQFF. The CDR3 nucleotides read TGTGCCAGCAGCCAAAACAGACAGTACAATGAGCAGTTCTTC.

J is TRBJ1-4 and V is TRBV20-1; the D is unclear. V was clipped by 0 bases and J by 0 bases, with 14 bases between them. The germline V gene encodes CDR1 DFQATT and CDR2 SNEGSKA (reference sequence). CDR3 length: 17 residues. In DNA form, the CDR3 reads TGCAGTGCTAGAGATAGCGCAGCCCCACCAACTAATGAAAAACTGTTTTTT. This codes for CSARDSAAPPTNEKLFF.